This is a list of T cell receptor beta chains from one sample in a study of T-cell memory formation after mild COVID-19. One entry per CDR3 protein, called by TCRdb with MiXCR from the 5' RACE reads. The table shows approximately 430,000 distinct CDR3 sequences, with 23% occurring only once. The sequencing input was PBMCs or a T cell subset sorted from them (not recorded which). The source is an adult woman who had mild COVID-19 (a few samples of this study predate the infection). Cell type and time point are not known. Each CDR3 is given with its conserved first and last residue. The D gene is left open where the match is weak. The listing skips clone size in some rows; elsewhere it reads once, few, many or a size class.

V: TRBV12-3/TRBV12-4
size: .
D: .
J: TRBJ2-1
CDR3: CATSRSSYNEQFF
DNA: TGTGCCACCTCCAGGAGCTCCTACAATGAGCAGTTCTTC

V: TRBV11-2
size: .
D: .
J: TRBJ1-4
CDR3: CASSANSGLTNEKLFF
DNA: TGTGCCAGCAGCGCCAATTCAGGGTTAACTAATGAAAAACTGTTTTTT

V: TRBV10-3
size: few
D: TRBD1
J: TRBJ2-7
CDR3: CAISIQGARAYEQYF
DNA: TGTGCCATCAGTATACAGGGGGCCCGGGCCTACGAGCAGTACTTC

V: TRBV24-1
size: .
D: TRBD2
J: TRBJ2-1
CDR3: CATSDPGLAGYNEQFF
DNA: TGTGCCACCAGTGATCCGGGACTAGCGGGGTACAATGAGCAGTTCTTC

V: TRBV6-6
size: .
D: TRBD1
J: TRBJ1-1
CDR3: CASSFARDRGRSRQAFF
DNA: TGTGCCAGCAGTTTCGCCCGGGACAGGGGGCGATCCCGGCAGGCTTTCTTT

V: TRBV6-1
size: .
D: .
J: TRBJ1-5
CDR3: CASNQAARPQHF
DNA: TGTGCCAGCAACCAGGCCGCTCGGCCCCAGCATTTT

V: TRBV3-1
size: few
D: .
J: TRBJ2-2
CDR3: CASSQAAGMTGELFF
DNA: TGTGCCAGCAGCCAAGCTGCGGGGATGACCGGGGAGCTGTTTTTT

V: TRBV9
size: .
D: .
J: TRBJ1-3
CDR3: CASSVEAGFGNTIYF
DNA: TGTGCCAGCAGCGTAGAGGCAGGGTTCGGAAACACCATATATTTT

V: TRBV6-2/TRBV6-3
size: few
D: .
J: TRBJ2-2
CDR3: CASSYSGGTGELFF
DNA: TGTGCCAGCAGTTACTCCGGGGGCACCGGGGAGCTGTTTTTT

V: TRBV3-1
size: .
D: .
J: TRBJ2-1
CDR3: CASSPGWQGEQFF
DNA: TGTGCCAGCAGCCCGGGATGGCAGGGTGAGCAGTTCTTC

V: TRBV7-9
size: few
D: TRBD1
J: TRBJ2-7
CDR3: CASSLTIIRQGSYEQYF
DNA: TGTGCCAGCAGCTTAACCATCATCAGACAGGGGTCCTACGAGCAGTACTTC

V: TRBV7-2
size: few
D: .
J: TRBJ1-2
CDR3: CASSPFQGYYGYTF
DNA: TGTGCCAGCAGCCCCTTCCAGGGGTACTATGGCTACACCTTC

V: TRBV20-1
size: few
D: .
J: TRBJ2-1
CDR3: CSARDPSVVGAQDEQFF
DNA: TGCAGTGCTAGAGATCCCTCGGTGGTAGGGGCCCAGGATGAGCAGTTCTTC

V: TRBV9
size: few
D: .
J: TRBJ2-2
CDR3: CASSVGGYRDGELFF
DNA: TGTGCCAGCAGCGTAGGGGGGTACAGGGACGGGGAGCTGTTTTTT

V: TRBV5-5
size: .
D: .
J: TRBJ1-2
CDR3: CASSGRSRYGYTF
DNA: TGTGCCAGCAGCGGACGGAGTCGCTATGGCTACACCTTC

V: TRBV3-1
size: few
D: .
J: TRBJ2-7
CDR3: CASSQGGRDYEQYF
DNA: TGTGCCAGCAGCCAAGGAGGGCGCGATTACGAGCAGTACTTC

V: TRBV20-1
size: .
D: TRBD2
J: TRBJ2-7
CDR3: CSARGTSGSRSSYEQYF
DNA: TGCAGTGCTAGAGGGACTAGCGGGTCCCGAAGCTCCTACGAGCAGTACTTC

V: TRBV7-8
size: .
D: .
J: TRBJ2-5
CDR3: CASSPNLPYQETQYF
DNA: TGTGCCAGCAGCCCCAATTTACCCTACCAAGAGACCCAGTACTTC

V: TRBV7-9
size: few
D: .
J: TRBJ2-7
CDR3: CASSLPTRGEQYF
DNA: TGTGCCAGCAGCTTGCCAACCCGGGGCGAGCAGTACTTC

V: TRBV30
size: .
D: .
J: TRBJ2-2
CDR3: CAWGRTVNTGELFF
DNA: TGTGCCTGGGGTAGGACGGTCAACACCGGGGAGCTGTTTTTT

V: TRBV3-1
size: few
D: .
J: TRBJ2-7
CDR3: CASSQEPGAFYEQYF
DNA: TGTGCCAGCAGCCAAGAGCCAGGAGCCTTCTACGAGCAGTACTTC

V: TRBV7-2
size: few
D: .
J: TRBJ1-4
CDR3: CASSLTSRQSNEKLFF
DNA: TGTGCCAGCAGCTTAACTTCCAGACAGAGCAATGAAAAACTGTTTTTT

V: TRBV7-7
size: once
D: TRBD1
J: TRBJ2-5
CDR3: CASTSGTVGTQYF
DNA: TGTGCCAGCACCAGTGGGACAGTGGGGACCCAGTACTTC

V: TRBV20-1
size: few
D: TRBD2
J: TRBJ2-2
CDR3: CSAQSSGGITWNTGELFF
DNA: TGCAGTGCGCAGTCTAGCGGGGGGATCACTTGGAACACCGGGGAGCTGTTTTTT

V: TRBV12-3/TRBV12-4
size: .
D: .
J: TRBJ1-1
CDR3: CASTLSSTEAFF
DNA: TGTGCCAGCACCTTGTCAAGCACTGAAGCTTTCTTT

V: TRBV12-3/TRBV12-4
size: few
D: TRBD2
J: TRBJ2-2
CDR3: CASSPAGGPDTGELFF
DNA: TGTGCCAGCAGTCCAGCGGGAGGGCCCGACACCGGGGAGCTGTTTTTT

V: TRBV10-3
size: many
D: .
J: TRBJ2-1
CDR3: CAISESNSLVAGLGEQFF
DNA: TGTGCCATCAGTGAGTCGAATTCTCTCGTCGCGGGATTGGGTGAGCAGTTCTTC

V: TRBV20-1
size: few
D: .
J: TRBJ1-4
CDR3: CSAPGGRLFF
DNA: TGCAGTGCCCCTGGGGGACGGCTGTTTTTT

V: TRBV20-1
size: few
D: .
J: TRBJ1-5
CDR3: CSAREGLTQHF
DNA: TGCAGTGCTAGAGAAGGCCTTACCCAGCATTTT

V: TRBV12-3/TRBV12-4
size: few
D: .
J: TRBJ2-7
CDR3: CASSLSIGGTYEQYF
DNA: TGTGCCAGCAGTTTATCAATAGGGGGAACCTACGAGCAGTACTTC

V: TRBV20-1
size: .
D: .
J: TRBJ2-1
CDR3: CSARSDHEQFF
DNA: TGCAGTGCCAGAAGTGACCATGAGCAGTTCTTC

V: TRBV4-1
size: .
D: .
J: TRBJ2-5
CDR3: CASSPTGLRETQYF
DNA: TGCGCCAGCAGCCCCACAGGGCTCCGAGAGACCCAGTACTTC

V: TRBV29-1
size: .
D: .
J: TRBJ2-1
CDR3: CSVTRNNEQFF
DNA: TGCAGCGTTACTAGGAACAATGAGCAGTTCTTC

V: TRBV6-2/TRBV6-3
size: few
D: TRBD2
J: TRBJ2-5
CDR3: CASSRPQRGGQETQYF
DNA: TGTGCCAGCAGCCGACCCCAGCGGGGGGGGCAAGAGACCCAGTACTTC

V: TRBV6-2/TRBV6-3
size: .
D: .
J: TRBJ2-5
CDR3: CASSRPSPRGSYQETQYF
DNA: TGTGCCAGCAGTCGCCCAAGCCCACGCGGGTCGTACCAAGAGACCCAGTACTTC

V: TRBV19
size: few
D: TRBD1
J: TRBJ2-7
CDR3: CASTKTGVDEQYF
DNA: TGTGCCAGCACCAAAACAGGGGTCGACGAGCAGTACTTC

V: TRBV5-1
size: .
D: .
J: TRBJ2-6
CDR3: CASSPRGTSGANVLTF
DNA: TGCGCCAGCAGCCCGCGGGGTACGTCTGGGGCCAACGTCCTGACTTTC

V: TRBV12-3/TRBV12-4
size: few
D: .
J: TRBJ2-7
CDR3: CASSLAGVGYEQYF
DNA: TGTGCCAGCAGTTTAGCGGGCGTTGGCTACGAGCAGTACTTC

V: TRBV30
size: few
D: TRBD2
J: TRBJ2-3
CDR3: CAWSVISGRVESTDTQYF
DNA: TGTGCCTGGAGTGTTATTAGCGGGAGGGTCGAAAGCACAGATACGCAGTATTTT

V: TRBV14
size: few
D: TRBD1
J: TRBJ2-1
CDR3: CASSPTGNNEQFF
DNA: TGTGCCAGCAGCCCGACAGGGAACAATGAGCAGTTCTTC

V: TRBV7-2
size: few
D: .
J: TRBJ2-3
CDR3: CASSFLPGGLRESPDTQYF
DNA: TGTGCCAGCAGCTTCCTCCCGGGGGGCCTCCGGGAGTCGCCAGATACGCAGTATTTT

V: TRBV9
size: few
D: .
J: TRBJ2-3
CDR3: CASSVLGEPDTQYF
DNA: TGTGCCAGCAGCGTACTCGGGGAGCCAGATACGCAGTATTTT

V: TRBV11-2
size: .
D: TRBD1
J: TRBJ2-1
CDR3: CASSFRGSLYNEQFF
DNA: TGTGCCAGCAGCTTCAGGGGGTCTCTCTACAATGAGCAGTTCTTC

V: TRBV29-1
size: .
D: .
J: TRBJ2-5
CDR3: CSVEEEKGWYQETQYF
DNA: TGCAGCGTTGAAGAGGAGAAGGGATGGTACCAAGAGACCCAGTACTTC

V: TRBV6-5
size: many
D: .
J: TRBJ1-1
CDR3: CASSAGQFQTEAFF
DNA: TGTGCCAGCAGTGCTGGACAGTTTCAAACTGAAGCTTTCTTT